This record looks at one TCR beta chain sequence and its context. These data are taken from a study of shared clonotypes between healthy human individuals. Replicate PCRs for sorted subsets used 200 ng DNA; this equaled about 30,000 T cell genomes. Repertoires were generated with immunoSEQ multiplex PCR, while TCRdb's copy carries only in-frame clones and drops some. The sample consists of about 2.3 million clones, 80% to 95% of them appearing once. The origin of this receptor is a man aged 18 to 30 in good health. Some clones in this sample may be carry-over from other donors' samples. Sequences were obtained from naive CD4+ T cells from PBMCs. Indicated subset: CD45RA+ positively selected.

The CDR3: CASSPSAGSTEAFF. The CDR3 DNA reads as TGCGCCAGCAGCCCCAGCGCGGGGAGCACTGAAGCTTTCTTT. V usage is TRBV5-1 and J usage is TRBJ1-1, with unresolved D. This CDR3 spans 14 amino acids. Germline V gives CDR1 SGHRS, CDR2 YFSETQ. V lost 4 bases to trimming and J lost 4 bases, with 14 bases between them. Looking up the rest from reference TRBV5-1 and TRBJ1-1 gives the full variable domain: KAGVTQTPRYLIKTRGQQVTLSCSPISGHRSVSWYQQTPGQGLQFLFEYFSETQRNKGNFPGRFSGRQFSNSRSEMNVSTLELGDSALYLCASSPSAGSTEAFFGQGTRLTVV.